Below, 8 T cell receptor beta chains from the same sample are listed, as sequenced in a study of T cell responses to AZD1222 COVID-19 vaccine. The method was immunoSEQ multiplex PCR; TCRdb's version includes in-frame clones alone and lacks a portion of them. The table lists 84,000 or so clones, around nine tenths of them singletons. The sample in question was peripheral blood, obtained on day 0 of MenACWY control vaccination. The receptors shown here come from an adult in good health.

The rearrangement joins TRBV6-5 to TRBJ1-5, with D unclear. V was pared by 7 bases and J by 0 bases, with 13 bases between. CDR1 and CDR2 from the germline V gene are MNHEY and SVGAGI. CDR3 length equals 15 residues. The CDR3 DNA follows: TGTGCCAGCACCCCCGGCGCAGCTAGCAATCAGCCCCAGCATTTT. Translated, it gives CASTPGAASNQPQHF.

This clone was counted a single time. J is TRBJ2-7 and V is TRBV28; possibly TRBD1 for D (6 bases). Germline loops: CDR1 MDHEN, CDR2 SYDVKM. The CDR3 totals 12 residues. V gave up 10 bases and J gave up 0 bases, with 10 bases separating them. DNA of the CDR3: TGTGCCACCCGGACAGCCTCCTACGAGCAGTACTTC. Its translation: CATRTASYEQYF.

The genes are TRBV12-3 or TRBV12-4 and TRBJ1-5, with D possibly matching TRBD1 (5 bases). The CDR3 sequence is 12 residues long. V was clipped by 4 bases and J by 7 bases, with 8 bases between them. CDR3 bases: TGTGCCAGCAGTTGGAGGGGACAGCCCCAGCATTTT. The encoded protein is CASSWRGQPQHF.

V and J are TRBV19 and TRBJ2-3; 9 bases match TRBD1. CDR1 is LNHDA, CDR2 SQIVND, per germline (reference sequence). The CDR3 length is 15 residues. V shed 6 bases and J 3 bases; nucleotides not matched to a gene: 7. The CDR3: CASSVRTGETDTQYF. The CDR3 nucleotides are TGTGCCAGTAGCGTCCGGACAGGGGAAACAGATACGCAGTATTTT.

For this clone: This CDR3 is also generated by other DNA sequences in the sample. V is TRBV28 and J is TRBJ1-4; unclear D gene. This CDR3 is built from 14 residues. With 2 bases removed from V and 1 base from J, the gap between germline ends came to 5 bases. Germline CDR1 and CDR2: MDHEN and SYDVKM. The CDR3 spells CASSLGGTNEKLFF. As DNA, the CDR3 is TGTGCCAGCAGTTTAGGTGGAACTAATGAAAAACTGTTTTTT.

V is TRBV5-4 and J is TRBJ1-2; D possibly corresponds to TRBD1 (5 bases). With 2 bases removed from V and 11 bases from J, the gap between germline ends came to 16 bases. Germline V gives CDR1 SGHNT, CDR2 YYREEE (reference sequence). The CDR3 has 13 amino acids. CDR3 DNA sequence: TGTGCCAGCAGCTTTGGGACCCCGACAGCATACACCTTC. It is translated as CASSFGTPTAYTF.

This chain connects TRBV7-9 to TRBJ1-4, with D possibly TRBD1 on 5 matching bases. V was shortened by 1 base and J by 7 bases, with 7 bases between the two germline ends. Germline lookup yields CDR1 SEHNR and CDR2 FQNEAQ (reference sequence). The CDR3 consists of 13 residues. CDR3 sequence reads: CASSLGGTEKLFF. CDR3 DNA: TGTGCCAGCAGCTTAGGGGGGACTGAAAAACTGTTTTTT.

The DNA of the CDR3 is TGTGCCAGCAGTCCTGAAGGGGTGGTCGGAGGGGAGCTGTTTTTT. This translates into CASSPEGVVGGELFF. The V gene is TRBV6-5, the J gene TRBJ2-2; maybe TRBD1 (5 bases). V lost 5 bases, J lost 8 bases, and 18 bases lay in between. CDR1 MNHEY and CDR2 SVGAGI come from the germline V gene. The CDR3 length is 15 residues.